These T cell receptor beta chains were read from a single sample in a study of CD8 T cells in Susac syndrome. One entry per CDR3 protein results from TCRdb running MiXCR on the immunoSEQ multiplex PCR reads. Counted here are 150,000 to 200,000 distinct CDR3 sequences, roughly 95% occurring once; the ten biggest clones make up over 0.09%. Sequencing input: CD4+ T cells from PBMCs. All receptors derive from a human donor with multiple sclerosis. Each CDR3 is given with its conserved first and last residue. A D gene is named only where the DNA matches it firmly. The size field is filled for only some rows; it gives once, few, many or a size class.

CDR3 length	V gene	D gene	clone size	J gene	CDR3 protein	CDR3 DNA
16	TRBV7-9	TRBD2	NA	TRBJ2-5	CASSLSGGSGRETQYF	TGTGCCAGCAGCTTGAGCGGCGGTAGCGGGAGGGAGACCCAGTACTTC
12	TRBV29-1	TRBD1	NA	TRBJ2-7	CSVGGQGYEQYF	TGCAGCGTTGGCGGACAGGGCTACGAGCAGTACTTC
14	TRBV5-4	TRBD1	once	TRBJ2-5	CASSFGQGKETQYF	TGTGCCAGCAGCTTTGGACAGGGGAAAGAGACCCAGTACTTC
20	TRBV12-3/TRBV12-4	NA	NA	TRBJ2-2	CASSPRGSTGPGWNTGELFF	TGTGCCAGCAGTCCGAGGGGATCTACGGGACCTGGCTGGAACACCGGGGAGCTGTTTTTT
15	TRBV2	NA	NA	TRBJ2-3	CASREVGRPTDTQYF	TGTGCCAGCAGAGAGGTAGGAAGACCAACAGATACGCAGTATTTT
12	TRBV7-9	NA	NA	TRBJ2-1	CAINYSYNEQFF	TGTGCCATAAACTACTCCTACAATGAGCAGTTCTTC
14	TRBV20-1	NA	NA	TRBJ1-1	CSASEQGSYTEAFF	TGCAGTGCTTCGGAACAGGGCTCCTACACTGAAGCTTTCTTT
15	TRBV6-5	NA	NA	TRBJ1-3	CASSPGGYSGNTIYF	TGTGCCAGCAGTCCAGGAGGATACTCTGGAAACACCATATATTTT
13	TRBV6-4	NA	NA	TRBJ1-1	CASKGGGKTEAFF	TGTGCCAGCAAGGGGGGAGGGAAAACTGAAGCTTTCTTT
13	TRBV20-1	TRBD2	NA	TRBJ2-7	CSAPGGLAYEQYF	TGCAGTGCCCCCGGAGGACTAGCCTACGAGCAGTACTTC
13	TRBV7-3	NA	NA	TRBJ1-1	CASSPRPGEQAFF	TGTGCCAGCAGTCCCCGACCGGGAGAGCAGGCTTTCTTT
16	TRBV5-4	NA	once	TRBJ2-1	CASSLGAGSSYNEQFF	TGTGCCAGCAGCTTAGGGGCGGGATCCTCCTACAATGAGCAGTTCTTC
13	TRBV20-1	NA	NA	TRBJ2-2	CSALAENTGELFF	TGCAGTGCTTTAGCTGAGAACACCGGGGAGCTGTTTTTT
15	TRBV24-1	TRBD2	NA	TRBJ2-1	CATSDWASGDNEQFF	TGTGCCACCAGTGATTGGGCTAGCGGGGACAATGAGCAGTTCTTC
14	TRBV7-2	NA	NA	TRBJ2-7	CASSPQSSGYEQYF	TGTGCCAGCAGCCCCCAAAGTAGTGGCTACGAGCAGTACTTC
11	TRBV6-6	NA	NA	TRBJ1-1	CASSLWGEAFF	TGTGCCAGCAGTTTGTGGGGTGAAGCTTTCTTT
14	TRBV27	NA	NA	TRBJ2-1	CASTKYLDGNEQFF	TGTGCCAGCACCAAATATCTAGATGGGAATGAGCAGTTCTTC
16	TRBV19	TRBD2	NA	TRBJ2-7	CASSWGASGATYEQYF	TGTGCCAGTAGTTGGGGCGCTAGCGGGGCCACCTACGAGCAGTACTTC
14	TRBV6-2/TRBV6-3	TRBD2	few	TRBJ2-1	CASSSLTSGNEQFF	TGTGCCAGCAGTTCCTTGACTAGCGGCAATGAGCAGTTCTTC
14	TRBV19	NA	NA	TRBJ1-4	CASGLGGTNEKLFF	TGTGCCAGTGGACTAGGAGGGACTAATGAAAAACTGTTTTTT
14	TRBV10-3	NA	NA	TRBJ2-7	CAISESREIYEQYF	TGTGCCATCAGTGAGAGTAGGGAAATCTACGAGCAGTACTTC
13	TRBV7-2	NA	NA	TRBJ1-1	CASSTYTNTEAFF	TGTGCCAGCAGCACATACACCAACACTGAAGCTTTCTTT
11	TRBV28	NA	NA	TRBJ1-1	CASSLGSEAFF	TGTGCCAGCAGTTTAGGGTCTGAAGCTTTCTTT
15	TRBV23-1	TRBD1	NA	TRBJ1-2	CASTKIPQGGYGYTF	TGCGCCAGCACTAAAATACCACAGGGGGGCTATGGCTACACCTTC
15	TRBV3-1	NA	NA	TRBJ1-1	CASSQEGVGTRTAFF	TGTGCCAGCAGCCAAGAGGGAGTGGGGACCCGGACTGCTTTCTTT
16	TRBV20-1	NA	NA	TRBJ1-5	CSASLGAQGGNQPQHF	TGCAGTGCTAGCCTCGGGGCCCAAGGGGGCAATCAGCCCCAGCATTTT
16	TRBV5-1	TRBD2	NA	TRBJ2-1	CASSLAVTSGANEQFF	TGCGCCAGCAGCTTGGCTGTGACTAGCGGGGCCAATGAGCAGTTCTTC
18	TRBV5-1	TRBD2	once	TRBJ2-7	CASSLGLGLAGEDYEQYF	TGCGCCAGCAGCTTGGGATTGGGACTAGCGGGGGAAGACTACGAGCAGTACTTC
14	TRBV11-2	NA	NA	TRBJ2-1	CASSLGVGTNEQFF	TGTGCCAGCAGCTTAGGGGTCGGGACCAATGAGCAGTTCTTC
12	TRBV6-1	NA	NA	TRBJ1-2	CASSEGHYGYTF	TGTGCCAGCAGTGAAGGGCACTATGGCTACACCTTC
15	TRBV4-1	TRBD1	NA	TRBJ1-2	CASSRGTAELYGYTF	TGCGCCAGCAGCCGAGGGACAGCCGAACTATATGGCTACACCTTC
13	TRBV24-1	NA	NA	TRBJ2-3	CATSPSATDTQYF	TGTGCCACCAGTCCTTCCGCGACAGATACGCAGTATTTT
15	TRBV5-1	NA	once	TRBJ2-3	CASSFSVDLTDTQYF	TGCGCCAGCAGCTTCTCAGTTGACCTCACAGATACGCAGTATTTT
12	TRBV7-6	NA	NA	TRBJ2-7	CASSLADYEQYF	TGTGCCAGCAGCTTAGCGGATTACGAGCAGTACTTC
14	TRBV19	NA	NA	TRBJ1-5	CASSKQGGDQPQHF	TGTGCCAGTAGTAAACAGGGAGGCGATCAGCCCCAGCATTTT
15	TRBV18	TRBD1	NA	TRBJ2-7	CASSPTLQGTDEQYF	TGTGCCAGCTCACCAACCTTACAGGGGACCGACGAGCAGTACTTC